The 8 T cell receptor beta chains presented below share a single source sample, sequenced in a study of response to subunit inactivated influenza vaccine. Each CDR3 protein gets one entry after TCRdb re-called the RT-PCR reads with MiXCR. The data hold under 200,000 distinct CDR3 sequences, with 10% to 15% observed a single time. This sample also appeared in a second study, on T cells expressing NK-cell markers. As that report states: UMIs accompanied the 5'RACE template switching by which TCR beta cDNA was made.

This specimen was CD8+ T cells sorted from PBMCs, taken about 12 days after vaccination. These receptors originate from a middle-aged man who received an inactivated influenza vaccine.

This clonotype came up a few times. This chain connects TRBV6-1 to TRBJ2-5; D is unresolved. This CDR3 is 16 amino acids long. V gave up 8 bases and J gave up 1 base, with 20 bases separating them. The germline V gene encodes CDR1 MNHNS and CDR2 SASEGT. CDR3 loop: CASSPGLTVAQETQYF. The CDR3 DNA reads TGTGCCAGCTCCCCTGGGTTAACAGTGGCCCAAGAGACCCAGTACTTC.

A few counts support this clonotype. The chain recombines TRBV27 with TRBJ2-7; 9 positions agree with TRBD1. Germline V gene lookup returns CDR1 MNHEY and CDR2 SMNVEV (reference sequence). The CDR3 length is 15 residues. Trimming at V came to 4 bases and at J to 3 bases, leaving 7 bases not matched to a gene. In nucleotides, the CDR3 is TGTGCCAGCAGTTCTTTCCGGGACAGGGACTACGAGCAGTACTTC. Its translation is CASSSFRDRDYEQYF.

This clonotype was counted only a few times. The gene calls are TRBV12-3 or TRBV12-4 and TRBJ2-1, with D possibly TRBD2 on 6 matching bases. The length of the CDR3 is 12 residues. The V end was cut by 11 bases, the J end by 2 bases, with 10 bases between. CDR3 region: CASSGAYNEQFF. The CDR3 region has the DNA TGTGCCTCGTCGGGGGCCTACAATGAGCAGTTCTTC.

This clonotype came up a few times. The chain couples TRBV27 to TRBJ2-1, with D perhaps matching TRBD2 (5 bases). The CDR3 length is 17 residues. V was trimmed by 5 bases and J by 7 bases, leaving 24 bases between them. CDR1 and CDR2 from the germline V gene are MNHEY and SMNVEV (reference sequence). The CDR3 coding sequence is TGTGCCAGCAGTCCAATAGCGTTGGGAGTAGTTTTTAATGAGCAGTTCTTC. This translates into CASSPIALGVVFNEQFF.

This clonotype was recorded a few times. The chain links TRBV4-3 to TRBJ1-1; TRBD1 is a possible D gene (5 bases). Looked up from germline, CDR1 is LGHNA and CDR2 is YSLEER. Between the trimmed V and J ends, which lost 1 base and 3 bases, there was a span of 12 bases. The CDR3 has 15 amino acids. The CDR3 here is CASSQGPGPDTEAFF. CDR3 nucleotides: TGCGCCAGCAGCCAAGGACCGGGGCCCGACACTGAAGCTTTCTTT.

A remark on this clonotype: It is likely a read error, because the conserved phenylalanine at the end of the CDR3 is missing. Because the CDR3's place on the DNA is in doubt, the DNA is left out and the CDR3 is given as listed by TCRdb. The chain is built from TRBV19 and TRBJ2-3; TRBD1 was called by the table and not checked on the DNA. From germline, CDR1 is LNHDA and CDR2 SQIVND (reference sequence). The CDR3 contains 12 residues when both ends are counted. The CDR3 loop is CASSIYDRPLVV.

This clonotype has ten or more counts. The chain uses TRBV4-3 and TRBJ2-2, with D tentatively TRBD1 or TRBD2 (5 bases each). The CDR3 has 16 residues. Germline-derived CDR1 and CDR2 are LGHNA and YSLEER. The germline V and J ends were trimmed by 0 bases and 4 bases, with 12 bases remaining between them. The CDR3 DNA is TGCGCCAGCAGCCAAGATCTGGCAGGGAGCACCGGGGAGCTGTTTTTT. This encodes CASSQDLAGSTGELFF.

The gene calls are TRBV21-1 and TRBJ1-1; the table's D gene call, TRBD1, was not cross checked with the DNA. TRBV21-1 is reported as a pseudogene. The CDR3 covers 13 residues. This CDR3 reads CASKNAGGTEAFF. CDR3 bases: TGTGCCAGCAAAAACGCAGGGGGCACTGAAGCTTTCTTT.